This T cell receptor beta chain was captured in a study of OX40 agonist ivuxolimab in advanced cancers. Study-level background: The patients' treatment was ivuxolimab, an agonistic anti-OX40 (CD134) antibody.

Libraries were prepared by immunoSEQ multiplex PCR; TCRdb keeps only in-frame clonotypes and omits some of them. The data hold 72,000 or so clones, with around 90% observed a single time. Trimming took 4 bases from V and 5 from J, leaving 18 bases between them. This CDR3 has 15 amino acids. Germline loops: CDR1 MNHNS, CDR2 SASEGT. This clonotype originated in an adult with an advanced solid tumor such as melanoma, head and neck, liver or kidney cancer. The V and J genes are TRBV6-1 and TRBJ2-7, with D possibly being TRBD2 (6 bases). Sequencing used CD4+ or CD8+ T cells sorted from blood, obtained in a trial of the OX40 agonist ivuxolimab. This chain's CDR3 is CASSGRTGVTDEQYF. DNA for the CDR3: TGTGCCAGCAGTGGAAGAACGGGGGTAACCGACGAGCAGTACTTC.